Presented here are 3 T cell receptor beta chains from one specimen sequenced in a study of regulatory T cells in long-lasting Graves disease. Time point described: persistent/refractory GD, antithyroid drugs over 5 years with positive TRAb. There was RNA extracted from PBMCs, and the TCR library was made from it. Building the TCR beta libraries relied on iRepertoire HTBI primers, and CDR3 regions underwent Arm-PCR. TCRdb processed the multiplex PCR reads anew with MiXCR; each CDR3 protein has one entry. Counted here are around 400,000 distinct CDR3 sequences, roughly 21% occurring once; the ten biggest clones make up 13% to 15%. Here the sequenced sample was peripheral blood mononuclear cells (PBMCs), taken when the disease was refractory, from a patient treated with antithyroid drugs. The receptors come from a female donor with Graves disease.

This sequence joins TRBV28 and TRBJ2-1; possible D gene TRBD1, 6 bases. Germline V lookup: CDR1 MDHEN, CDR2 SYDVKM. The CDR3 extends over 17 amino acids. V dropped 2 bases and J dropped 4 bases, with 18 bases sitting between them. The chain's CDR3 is CASSLPTTGKPYNEQFF. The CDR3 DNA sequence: TGTGCCAGCAGTTTACCTACTACAGGGAAACCGTACAATGAGCAGTTCTTC.

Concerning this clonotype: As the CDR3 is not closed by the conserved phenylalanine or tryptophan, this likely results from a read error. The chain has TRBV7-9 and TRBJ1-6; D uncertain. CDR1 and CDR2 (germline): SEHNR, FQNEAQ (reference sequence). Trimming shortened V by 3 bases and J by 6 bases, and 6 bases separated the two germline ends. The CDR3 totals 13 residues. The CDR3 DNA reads TGTGCCAGCAGCTTGACGGCTAATTCACCCCTCCACCTT. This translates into CASSLTANSPLHL.

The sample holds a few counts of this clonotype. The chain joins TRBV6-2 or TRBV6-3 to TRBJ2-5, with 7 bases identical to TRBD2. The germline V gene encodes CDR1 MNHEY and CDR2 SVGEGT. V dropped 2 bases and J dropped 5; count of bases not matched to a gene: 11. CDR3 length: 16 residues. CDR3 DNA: TGTGCCAGCAGTTACCGAATCGCGGGAGCAAGTGAGACCCAGTACTTC. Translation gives CASSYRIAGASETQYF.